The source of this T cell receptor beta chain is a study of blood T cell repertoires in COVID-19. CDR1 is SEHNR, CDR2 FQNEAQ, per germline (reference sequence). V lost 2 bases and J lost 4, with 8 bases in between. The CDR3 is made up of 13 amino acids. Libraries were prepared by immunoSEQ multiplex PCR; TCRdb keeps only in-frame clonotypes and omits some of them. The repertoire includes roughly 110,000 clones, about 81% of them detected once, and around 8% sits in the top ten. The chain has TRBV7-9 and TRBJ1-1; no firm D call. The receptor's source is a man between 65 and 85 years old with acute or convalescent COVID-19. Sequencing used peripheral blood. The CDR3 DNA reads TGTGCCAGCAGCTTATCAGTGGTCACTGAAGCTTTCTTT. It is translated as CASSLSVVTEAFF. The full variable domain, in which reference TRBV7-9 and TRBJ1-1 provide the parts outside the CDR3, is DTGVSQNPRHKITKRGQNVTFRCDPISEHNRLYWYRQTLGQGPEFLTYFQNEAQLEKSRLLSDRFSAERPKGSFSTLEIQRTEQGDSAMYLCASSLSVVTEAFFGQGTRLTVV.